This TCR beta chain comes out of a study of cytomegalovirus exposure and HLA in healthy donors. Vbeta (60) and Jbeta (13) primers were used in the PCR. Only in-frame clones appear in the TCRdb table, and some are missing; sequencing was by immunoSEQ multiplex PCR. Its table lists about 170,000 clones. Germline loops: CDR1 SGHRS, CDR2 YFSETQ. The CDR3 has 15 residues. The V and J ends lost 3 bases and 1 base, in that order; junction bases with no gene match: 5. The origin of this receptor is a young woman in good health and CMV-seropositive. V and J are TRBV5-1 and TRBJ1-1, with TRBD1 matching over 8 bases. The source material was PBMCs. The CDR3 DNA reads TGCGCCAGCAGCTCGGACGGACAGGGGAACACTGAAGCTTTCTTT. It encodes CASSSDGQGNTEAFF.